Listed below are T cell receptor beta chains from one sample, sequenced in a study of patients and donors after allogeneic stem cell transplantation. TCRdb called the RT-PCR reads again in MiXCR, with one record for every CDR3 protein. Counted here are about 74,000 distinct CDR3 sequences, around 27% occurring once; the ten biggest clones make up around a quarter. The sequenced sample was blood, either unsorted or a sorted T cell fraction (not recorded which). The source of these receptors is a human donor who was either an allogeneic HSCT recipient or a stem cell or donor lymphocyte infusion donor (not recorded which). It is not recorded whose cells these are; they may come from a transplant donor. CDR3s include the opening cysteine and the closing phenylalanine or tryptophan.

TRBV20-1 | CSAPSGTGLGYGYTF
TRBV7-9 | CASSPVLGTAEAFF
TRBV5-5 | CASSWKPLENTEAFF
TRBV5-1 | CASSLGGPTDTQYF
TRBV20-1 | CSARDQEGNQPQHF
TRBV7-9 | CASSSLGTTKQETQYF
TRBV12-3/TRBV12-4 | CASSPTRDGERPQHF
TRBV7-7 | CATGQWDINTGELFF
TRBV7-9 | CASRAQGSYNEQFF
TRBV24-1 | CATSEGQGRNEQFF
TRBV5-1 | CASSPRADRDTEAFF
TRBV6-6 | CASSYHGAQEETQYF
TRBV6-2/TRBV6-3 | CASKGAPNIQYF
TRBV28 | CASLIPNTGELFF
TRBV5-1 | CASSRRSPTVGTEAFF
TRBV7-6 | CASSPSEGYGYTF
TRBV3-1 | CASSSRDKNTEAFF
TRBV20-1 | CSASGQGAYEQYF
TRBV25-1 | CASSESVTGWEKLFF
TRBV2 | CASRPMNTEAFF
TRBV5-1 | CASSRGLVRPSFF
TRBV18 | CASSPDRVDTEAFF
TRBV3-1 | CASTFEGASTEAFF
TRBV16 | CASSRSSATGYRNEQYF
TRBV27 | CASNSGGGGDGYTF
TRBV28 | CASRRDSFPTGELFF
TRBV7-3 | CASSSGTGADTQYF
TRBV12-3/TRBV12-4 | CASSGQGIYGEQFF
TRBV29-1 | CSGGERGTEAFF
TRBV5-4 | CASSSNRGLGSPLHF
TRBV18 | CASSPTNEKLFF
TRBV24-1 | CATSSGSVEETQYF
TRBV5-1 | CASSLARDGLGYGYTF
TRBV2 | CASSSQGMNTEAFF
TRBV10-3 | CAISTSGRAGEQFF
TRBV21-1 | CASSTPRGSKTQYF
TRBV2 | CASSGGWGMVEETQYF
TRBV4-2 | CASSQEETGRAVQPQHF
TRBV12-3/TRBV12-4 | CASSFSALPYNEQFF
TRBV5-6 | CASSFEWINTEAFF
TRBV14 | CASSQDRINRFF
TRBV12-3/TRBV12-4 | CASSWGASTDTQYF
TRBV5-6 | CASSLAGQGSNEKLFF
TRBV5-1 | CASSLGSQGLETQYF
TRBV9 | CASSAQTGGLNTEAFF
TRBV20-1 | CSAPLLGQGTDEQFF
TRBV28 | CASNADRVEEKTQYF
TRBV5-1 | CASSHDRDEAFF
TRBV15 | CATSGWWASSYNEQFF
TRBV4-1 | CASSYPGLSGNTIYF
TRBV20-1 | CSVLRQENYEQYF
TRBV2 | CASREPGQRANNEQFF
TRBV24-1 | CATGGSTDTQYF